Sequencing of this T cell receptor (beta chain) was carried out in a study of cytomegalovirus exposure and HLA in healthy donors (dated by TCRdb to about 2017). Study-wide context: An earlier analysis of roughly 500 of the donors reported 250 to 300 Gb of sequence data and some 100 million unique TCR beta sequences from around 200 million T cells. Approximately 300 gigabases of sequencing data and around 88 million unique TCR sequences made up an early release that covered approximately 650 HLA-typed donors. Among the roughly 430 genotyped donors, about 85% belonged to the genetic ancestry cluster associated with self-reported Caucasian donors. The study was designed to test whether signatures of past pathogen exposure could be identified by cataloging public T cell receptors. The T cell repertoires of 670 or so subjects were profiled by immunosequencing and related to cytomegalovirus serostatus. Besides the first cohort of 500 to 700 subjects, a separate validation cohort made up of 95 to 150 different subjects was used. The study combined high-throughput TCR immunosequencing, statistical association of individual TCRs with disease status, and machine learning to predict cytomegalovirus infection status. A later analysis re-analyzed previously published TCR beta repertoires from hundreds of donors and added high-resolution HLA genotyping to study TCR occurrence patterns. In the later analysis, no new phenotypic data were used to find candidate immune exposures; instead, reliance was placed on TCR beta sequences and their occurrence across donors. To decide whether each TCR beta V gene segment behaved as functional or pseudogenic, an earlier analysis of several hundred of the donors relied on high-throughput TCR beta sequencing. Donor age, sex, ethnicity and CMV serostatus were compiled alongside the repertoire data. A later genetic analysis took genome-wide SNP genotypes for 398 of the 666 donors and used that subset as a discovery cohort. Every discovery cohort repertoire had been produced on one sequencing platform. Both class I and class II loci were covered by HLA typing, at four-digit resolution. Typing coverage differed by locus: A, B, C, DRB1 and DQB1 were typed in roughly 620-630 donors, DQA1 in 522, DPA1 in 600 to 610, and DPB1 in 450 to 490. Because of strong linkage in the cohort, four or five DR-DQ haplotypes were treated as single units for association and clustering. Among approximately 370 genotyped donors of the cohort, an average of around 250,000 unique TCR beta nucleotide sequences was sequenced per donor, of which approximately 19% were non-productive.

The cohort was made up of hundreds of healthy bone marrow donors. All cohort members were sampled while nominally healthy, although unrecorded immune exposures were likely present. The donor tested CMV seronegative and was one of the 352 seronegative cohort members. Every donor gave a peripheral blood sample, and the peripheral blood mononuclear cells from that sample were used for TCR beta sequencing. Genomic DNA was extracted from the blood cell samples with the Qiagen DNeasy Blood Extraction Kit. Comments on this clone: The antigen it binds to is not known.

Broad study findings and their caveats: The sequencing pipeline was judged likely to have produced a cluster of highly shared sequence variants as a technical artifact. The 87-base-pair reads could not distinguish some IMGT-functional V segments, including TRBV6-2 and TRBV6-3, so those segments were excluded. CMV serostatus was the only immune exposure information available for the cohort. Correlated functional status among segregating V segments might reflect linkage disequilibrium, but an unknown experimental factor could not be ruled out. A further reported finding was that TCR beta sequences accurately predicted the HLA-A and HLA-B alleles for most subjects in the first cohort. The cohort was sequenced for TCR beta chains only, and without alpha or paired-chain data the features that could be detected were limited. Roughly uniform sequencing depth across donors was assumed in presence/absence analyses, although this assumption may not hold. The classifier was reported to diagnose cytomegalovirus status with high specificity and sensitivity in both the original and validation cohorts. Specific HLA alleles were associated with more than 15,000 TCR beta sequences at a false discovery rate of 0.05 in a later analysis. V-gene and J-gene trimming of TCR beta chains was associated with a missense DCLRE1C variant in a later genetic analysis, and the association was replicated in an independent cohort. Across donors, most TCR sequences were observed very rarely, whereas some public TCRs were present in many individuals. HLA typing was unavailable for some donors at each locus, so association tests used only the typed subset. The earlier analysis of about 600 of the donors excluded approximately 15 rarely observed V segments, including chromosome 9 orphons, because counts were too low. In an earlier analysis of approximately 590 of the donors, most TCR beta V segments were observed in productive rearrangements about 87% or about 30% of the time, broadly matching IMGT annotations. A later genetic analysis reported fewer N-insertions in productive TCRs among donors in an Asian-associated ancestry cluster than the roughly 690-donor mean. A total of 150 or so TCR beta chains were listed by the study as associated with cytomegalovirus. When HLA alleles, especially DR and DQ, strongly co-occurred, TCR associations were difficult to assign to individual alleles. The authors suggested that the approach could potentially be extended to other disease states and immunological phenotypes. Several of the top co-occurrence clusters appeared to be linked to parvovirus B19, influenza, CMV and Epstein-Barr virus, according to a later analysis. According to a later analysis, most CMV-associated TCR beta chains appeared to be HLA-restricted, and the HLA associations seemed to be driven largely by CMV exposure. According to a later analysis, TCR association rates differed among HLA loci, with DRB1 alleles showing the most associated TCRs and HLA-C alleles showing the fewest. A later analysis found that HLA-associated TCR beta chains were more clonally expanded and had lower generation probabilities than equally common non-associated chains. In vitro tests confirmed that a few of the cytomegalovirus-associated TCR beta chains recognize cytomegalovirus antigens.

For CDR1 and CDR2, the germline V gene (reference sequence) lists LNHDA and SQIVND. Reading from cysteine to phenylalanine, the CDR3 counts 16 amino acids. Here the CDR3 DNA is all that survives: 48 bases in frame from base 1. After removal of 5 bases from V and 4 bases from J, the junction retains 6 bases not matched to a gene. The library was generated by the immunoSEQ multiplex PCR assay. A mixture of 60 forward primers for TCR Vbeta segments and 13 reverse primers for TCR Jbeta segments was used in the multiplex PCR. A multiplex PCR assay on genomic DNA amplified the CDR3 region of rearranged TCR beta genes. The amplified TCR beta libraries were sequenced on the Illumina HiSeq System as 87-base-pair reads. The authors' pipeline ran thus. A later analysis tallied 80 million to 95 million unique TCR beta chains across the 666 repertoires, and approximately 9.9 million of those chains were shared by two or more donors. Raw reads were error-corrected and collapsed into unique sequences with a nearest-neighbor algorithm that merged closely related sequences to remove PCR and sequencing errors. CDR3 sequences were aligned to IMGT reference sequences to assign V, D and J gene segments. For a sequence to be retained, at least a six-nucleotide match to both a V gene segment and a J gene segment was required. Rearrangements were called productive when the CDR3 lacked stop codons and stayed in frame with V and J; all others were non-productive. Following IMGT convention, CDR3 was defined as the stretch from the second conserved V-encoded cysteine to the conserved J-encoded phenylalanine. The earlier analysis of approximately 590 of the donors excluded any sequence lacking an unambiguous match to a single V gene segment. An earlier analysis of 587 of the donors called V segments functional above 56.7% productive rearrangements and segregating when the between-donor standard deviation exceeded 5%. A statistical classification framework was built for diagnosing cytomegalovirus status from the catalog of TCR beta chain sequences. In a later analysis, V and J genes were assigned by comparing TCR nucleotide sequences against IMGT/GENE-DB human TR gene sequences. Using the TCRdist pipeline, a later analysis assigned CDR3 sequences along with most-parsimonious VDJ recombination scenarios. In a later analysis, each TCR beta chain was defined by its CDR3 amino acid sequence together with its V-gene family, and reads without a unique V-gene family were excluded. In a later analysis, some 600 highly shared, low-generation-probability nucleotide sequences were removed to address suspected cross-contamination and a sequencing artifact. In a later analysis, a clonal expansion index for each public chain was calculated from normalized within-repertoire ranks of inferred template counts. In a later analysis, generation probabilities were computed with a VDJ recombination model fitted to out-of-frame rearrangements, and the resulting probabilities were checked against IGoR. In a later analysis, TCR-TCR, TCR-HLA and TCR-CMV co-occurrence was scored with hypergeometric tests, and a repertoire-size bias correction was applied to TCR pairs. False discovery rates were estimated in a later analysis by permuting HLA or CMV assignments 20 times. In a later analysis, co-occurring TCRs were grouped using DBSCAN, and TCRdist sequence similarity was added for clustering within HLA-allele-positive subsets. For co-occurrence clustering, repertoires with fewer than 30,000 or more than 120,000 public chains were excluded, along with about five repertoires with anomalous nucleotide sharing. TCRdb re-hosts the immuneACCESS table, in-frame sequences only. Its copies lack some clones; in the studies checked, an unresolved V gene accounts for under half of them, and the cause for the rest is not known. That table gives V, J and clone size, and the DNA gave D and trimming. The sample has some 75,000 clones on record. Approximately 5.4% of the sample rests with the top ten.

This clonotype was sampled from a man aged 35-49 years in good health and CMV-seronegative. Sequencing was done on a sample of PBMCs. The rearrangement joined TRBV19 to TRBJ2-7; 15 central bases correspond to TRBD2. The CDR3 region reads CASSSAGTSGRYEQYF. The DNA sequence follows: TGTGCCAGTAGTTCCGCGGGGACTAGCGGGAGGTACGAGCAGTACTTC. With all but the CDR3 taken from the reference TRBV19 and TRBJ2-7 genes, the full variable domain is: DGGITQSPKYLFRKEGQNVTLSCEQNLNHDAMYWYRQDPGQGLRLIYYSQIVNDFQKGDIAEGYSVSREKKESFPLTVTSAQKNPTAFYLCASSSAGTSGRYEQYFGPGTRLTVT.